This T cell receptor (beta chain) is from a study of a mutant IDH1 vaccine in newly diagnosed glioma. Across the whole study: Patients arrived already treated with radiotherapy, temozolomide, or both, most having had both. Whole-study findings and limits: Pseudoprogression seemed unrelated to changes in top peripheral T cell clonotypes. Immune responses induced by vaccination arose in 93.3% of the patients.

Time point indicated: baseline, week 1 (first vaccination visit). Sample treatment: pre-vaccination baseline after standard-of-care therapy. Astrocytomas found in donors were new, WHO grade 3 or 4, IDH1-mutant and ATRX-lost. Generated by immunoSEQ multiplex PCR, the TCRdb table keeps only in-frame clones and is missing some. The sample has about 46,000 clones; roughly 80% are singletons. This CDR3 comprises 16 residues. Germline V gives CDR1 SGHVS, CDR2 FNYEAQ. V shed 4 bases, J shed 1 base, and the junction held 2 bases outside the gene matches. About this clone: Its antigen is not identified.

Material: PBMCs, obtained from a glioma patient treated with radiotherapy, temozolomide or both. This sequence joins TRBV7-6 and TRBJ2-2; 11 nucleotides agree with TRBD2. The source is a middle-aged woman with glioma. The CDR3 sequence is CASSSLAGVNTGELFF. The CDR3, as DNA: TGTGCCAGCAGCTCACTAGCGGGGGTGAACACCGGGGAGCTGTTTTTT.